This entry features one TCR beta chain sequence. Its target is unknown. This sample was taken from a study of identifying expanded T cells in peripheral blood. Only in-frame clones appear in the TCRdb table, and some are missing; sequencing was by immunoSEQ multiplex PCR. This table has tens of thousands of clones, approximately 91% appearing once. This CDR3 contains 14 residues. CDR1 is GTSNPN and CDR2 is SVGIG in the germline V gene (reference sequence). Trimming left V 0 bases short and J 5 bases short, with 13 bases between. Healthy donors had no documented immune events, such as infections, while sampled. General study findings and limits: Technical replicates showed around 1.1 changed clones; two weeks approximately 15; four weeks 19. Clone count variance between approximately 2-week samples rose with total template count.

This rearrangement joins TRBV30 to TRBJ1-1; D is uncertain. Sequencing was done on a sample of blood. The receptor comes from a person aged 18 to 75 in good health. The CDR3 bases are TGTGCCTGGAGTGTTGGGTTAGGGCAGACTGAAGCTTTCTTT. It yields the protein CAWSVGLGQTEAFF.